The entry below gives a single TCR beta chain sequence along with its context. V was trimmed by 6 bases and J by 0 bases, leaving 16 bases between them. CDR1 and CDR2 (germline): SEHNR, FQNEAQ (reference sequence). This CDR3 comprises 16 residues. This record comes from a study of CD8 T cells in Susac syndrome. Random hexamers served to reverse transcribe roughly 0.45 to 1 ug RNA. TCRdb itself ran the immunoSEQ multiplex PCR reads through MiXCR, one entry per CDR3 protein. The data show about 25,000 distinct CDR3 sequences, around 95% seen once. Sequenced: CD8+ T cells from PBMCs. V is TRBV7-9 and J is TRBJ2-3; D gene ambiguous. The origin of this receptor is a human donor in good health. The CDR3 sequence is CASSSRAASSTDTQYF. As DNA, the CDR3 is TGTGCCAGCAGTTCTCGGGCCGCCTCTAGCACAGATACGCAGTATTTT. The variable domain in full, completed from reference TRBV7-9 and TRBJ2-3, reads DTGVSQNPRHKITKRGQNVTFRCDPISEHNRLYWYRQTLGQGPEFLTYFQNEAQLEKSRLLSDRFSAERPKGSFSTLEIQRTEQGDSAMYLCASSSRAASSTDTQYFGPGTRLTVL.